This T cell receptor beta chain stems from a study of technical replicates of blood from a handful of donors. With 5 bases removed from V and 2 bases from J, the gap between germline ends came to 8 bases. The germline V gene encodes CDR1 SGHRS and CDR2 YFSETQ. CDR3 length: 12 residues. Assay: immunoSEQ multiplex PCR; the TCRdb copy retains only in-frame clones and omits some. The sample has approximately 45,000 clones, around 97% seen once. The receptor's source is a human donor in good health. The sequencing sample was made of T cells isolated from PBMCs. J is TRBJ2-7 and V is TRBV5-1, with D possibly TRBD1 on 5 matching bases. CDR3 sequence: CASRQGPYEQYF. Written as DNA, the CDR3 is TGCGCCAGCAGGCAGGGTCCCTACGAGCAGTACTTC.